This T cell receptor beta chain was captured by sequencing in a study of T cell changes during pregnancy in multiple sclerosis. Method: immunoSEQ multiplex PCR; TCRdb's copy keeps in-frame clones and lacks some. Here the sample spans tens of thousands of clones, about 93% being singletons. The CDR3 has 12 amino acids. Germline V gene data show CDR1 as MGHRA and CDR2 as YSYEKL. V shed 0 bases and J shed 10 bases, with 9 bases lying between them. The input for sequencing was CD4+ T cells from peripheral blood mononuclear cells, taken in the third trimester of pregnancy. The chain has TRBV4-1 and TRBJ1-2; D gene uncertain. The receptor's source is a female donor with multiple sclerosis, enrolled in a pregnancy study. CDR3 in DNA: TGCGCCAGCAGCCAAGATGGGAGGGACTACACCTTC. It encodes CASSQDGRDYTF.